This passage covers 16 T cell receptor beta chains from one sample sequenced in a study of vaccination effects on CD4 cells after COVID-19. These receptors are not linked to any known antigen. Viral peptide pools were used in the ViraFEST assay to expand antigen-specific CD4+ T cells, and sequencing came afterward. When around nine days of culture had elapsed, CD4+ T cells were isolated. Recipients of the vaccine had no prior SARS-CoV-2 infection and negative nucleocapsid antibodies. This table comes from immunoSEQ multiplex PCR, and its TCRdb copy is limited to in-frame clones, with some not included. Among approximately 30,000 clones listed, 72% were seen once. The sample consisted of CD4+ T cells from PBMCs cultured with SARS-CoV-2 spike peptides, taken before COVID-19 vaccination. These receptors all stem from a human donor who received a COVID-19 vaccine.

The gene calls are TRBV29-1 and TRBJ2-1; 11 nucleotides agree with TRBD2. V was pared by 6 bases and J by 0 bases, with 13 bases of the junction left unmatched. Germline V gene lookup returns CDR1 SQVTM and CDR2 ANQGSEA. This CDR3 spans 18 amino acids. Written as DNA, the CDR3 is TGCAGCGTCCCGACTAGCGGGATACAAACGAGCTCCTACAATGAGCAGTTCTTC. Residues: CSVPTSGIQTSSYNEQFF.

This clone was detected only a few times. The V call is TRBV7-8, the J call TRBJ2-3, with D maybe TRBD1 (6 bases). Trimming left V 3 bases short and J 6 bases short, with 19 bases between. The germline V gene has CDR1 SGHVS and CDR2 FQNEAQ. This CDR3 contains 16 residues. The CDR3: CASSLGRDTLFDTQYF. The CDR3 region has the DNA TGTGCCAGCAGCTTGGGTCGGGACACCCTGTTTGATACGCAGTATTTT.

V gene TRBV30 combines with J gene TRBJ2-3; a weak D match, TRBD2 (5 bases). Germline V gene lookup returns CDR1 GTSNPN and CDR2 SVGIG (reference sequence). V was pared by 0 bases and J by 5 bases, with 9 bases between. The CDR3 has 13 residues. The CDR3 reads CAWSVSGKDTQYF. In nucleotides, the CDR3 is TGTGCCTGGAGTGTCTCGGGAAAAGATACGCAGTATTTT. The full variable domain, its missing parts supplied by reference TRBV30 and TRBJ2-3, is SQTIHQWPATLVQPVGSPLSLECTVEGTSNPNLYWYRQAAGRGLQLLFYSVGIGQISSEVPQNLSASRPQDRQFILSSKKLLLSDSGFYLCAWSVSGKDTQYFGPGTRLTVL.

Only one count was recorded for this clone. V is TRBV5-6 and J is TRBJ1-3; D gene unclear. Trimming took 0 bases from V and 3 from J, leaving 1 base between them. Germline values: CDR1 SGHDT, CDR2 YYEEEE. The CDR3 runs to 12 residues. The CDR3 nucleotides are TGTGCCAGCAGCTTGGGTGGAAACACCATATATTTT. This gives the protein CASSLGGNTIYF.

In its sample, this clone was seen once. This sequence joins TRBV18 and TRBJ2-7; D is uncertain. The CDR3 has 14 residues. Germline V CDR1 and CDR2: KGHSH, LQKENI. Trimming took 6 bases from V and 2 from J, leaving 14 bases between them. CDR3 loop: CASSPETVTYEQYF. CDR3 nucleotide sequence: TGTGCCAGCTCCCCGGAGACGGTTACCTACGAGCAGTACTTC.

V usage is TRBV3-1 (or the pseudogene TRBV3-2) and J usage is TRBJ2-3; D may be TRBD1 or TRBD2 (6 bases each). The CDR3 loop spans 12 amino acids. V lost 6 bases and J 11 bases, leaving 15 bases between the germline ends. The germline V gene has CDR1 LGHDT and CDR2 YNNKEL (reference sequence). CDR3 protein: CASSPNGGGQYF. CDR3 bases: TGTGCCAGCAGTCCTAACGGGGGCGGGCAGTATTTT.

The chain couples TRBV5-1 to TRBJ1-1, with D perhaps TRBD1 (6 bases). The CDR3 spans 15 residues. In germline, CDR1 is SGHRS, CDR2 YFSETQ. V lost 4 bases and J 0 bases, leaving 13 bases between the germline ends. The CDR3 DNA follows: TGCGCCAGCAGCAAACAACAGGGAATGAACACTGAAGCTTTCTTT. This gives the protein CASSKQQGMNTEAFF.

This chain joins TRBV15 and TRBJ2-3; D gene uncertain. Germline values: CDR1 LNHNV, CDR2 YYDKDF (reference sequence). V was cut by 9 bases and J by 0 bases, with 16 bases left in between. This CDR3 spans 15 amino acids. The DNA of the CDR3 is TGTGCCACAACGAATTTGTTATCTAGCACAGATACGCAGTATTTT. This encodes CATTNLLSSTDTQYF.

This sequence joins TRBV18 and TRBJ2-3, with D possibly matching TRBD1 (5 bases). V lost 3 bases and J lost 8, with 12 bases in between. This CDR3 has 13 residues. The germline V gene has CDR1 KGHSH and CDR2 LQKENI. CDR3 sequence (DNA): TGTGCCAGCTCACCGGGGCTCGATTCTACGCAGTATTTT. Translating it yields CASSPGLDSTQYF.

The chain employs TRBV18 and TRBJ2-5, with D uncertain. CDR3 size: 12 residues. V was clipped by 2 bases and J by 4 bases, with 5 bases between them. The V gene's germline CDR1 is KGHSH and CDR2 LQKENI. CDR3 DNA sequence: TGTGCCAGCTCACCAGCCTCAGAGACCCAGTACTTC. It translates to CASSPASETQYF.

J is TRBJ1-2 and V is TRBV12-3 or TRBV12-4, with D perhaps TRBD1 (6 bases). This CDR3 is 13 amino acids long. Trimming removed 3 bases from V and 8 bases from J, with 13 bases in between. CDR3 in DNA: TGTGCCAGCAGTTTTTCAGTCAGGGGAGGCTACACCTTC. Translating gives CASSFSVRGGYTF.

This sequence joins TRBV30 and TRBJ1-6; TRBD1 matches at 8 bases. This CDR3 is built from 14 residues. The V gene's germline CDR1 is GTSNPN and CDR2 SVGIG (reference sequence). V shed 2 bases and J 10 bases; nucleotides not matched to a gene: 7. CDR3 sequence: CAWSSGQGGSPLHF. Here the CDR3 DNA reads TGTGCCTGGAGTTCCGGACAGGGTGGGTCACCCCTCCACTTT.

This chain connects TRBV10-2 to TRBJ2-1; 13 nucleotides match TRBD2. V lost 5 bases to trimming and J lost 6 bases; unmatched junction nucleotides: 4. The CDR3 is 15 amino acids. Germline CDR1 and CDR2: WSHSY and SAAADI. The CDR3 DNA reads as TGCGCCAGCAGTACTAGCGGGGGGGCGGGCAATGAGCAGTTCTTC. Translation gives CASSTSGGAGNEQFF.

The chain combines TRBV3-1 (or the pseudogene TRBV3-2) with TRBJ2-7; 8 bases are a match to TRBD2. With V trimmed by 1 base and J by 2 bases, 1 base remained unmatched. The CDR3 has 14 amino acids. Germline CDR1 reads LGHDT; CDR2 reads YNNKEL (reference sequence). CDR3 protein: CASSQALAAYEQYF. The CDR3 nucleotides read TGTGCCAGCAGCCAAGCACTAGCGGCCTACGAGCAGTACTTC.

This clone appeared a single time. The V call is TRBV15, the J call TRBJ2-7; 13 bases map to TRBD2. Germline V gene sequence: CDR1 LNHNV, CDR2 YYDKDF (reference sequence). V shed 0 bases, J shed 0 bases, and the junction held 8 bases outside the gene matches. This CDR3 has 19 residues. The CDR3 sequence is CATSRDGEGLAGISYEQYF. CDR3 in DNA: TGTGCCACCAGCAGAGATGGGGAGGGACTAGCGGGGATCTCCTACGAGCAGTACTTC.

This clone has only a few counts. This rearrangement joins TRBV6-2 or TRBV6-3 to TRBJ2-6, with D unresolved. CDR1 is MNHEY, CDR2 SVGEGT, per germline. The CDR3 runs 14 residues. Trimming took off 2 bases at V and 0 bases at J, with 2 bases between the two ends. CDR3 DNA: TGTGCCAGCAGTTACAGCTCTGGGGCCAACGTCCTGACTTTC. It encodes CASSYSSGANVLTF.